This T cell receptor (beta chain) emerged from a study of cytomegalovirus exposure and HLA in healthy donors. Study as a whole: In terms of ancestry, the Caucasian-associated cluster contained around four fifths of the approximately 400 genotyped donors. Study results and limitations: There were under 200 TCR beta chains listed as cytomegalovirus-associated. HLA alleles showed associations with approximately 15,000 TCR beta sequences in a later analysis, at a 0.05 false discovery rate. Indistinguishable V segments, including TRBV6-2 and TRBV6-3, were excluded.

CDR3 length: 11 amino acids. V lost 7 bases to trimming and J lost 7 bases; unmatched junction nucleotides: 3. The germline V gene encodes CDR1 MNHNS and CDR2 SASEGT. The table lists this clone with a count of one. Its antigen is still unknown. The PCR made use of 60 Vbeta and 13 Jbeta primers. The assay was immunoSEQ multiplex PCR, and TCRdb's table has in-frame clones only and misses some. The sample lists around 190,000 clones, around 83% seen once, with approximately 1.8% in the top ten. Sequencing was carried out using PBMCs. This TCR derives from a man aged 35 to 55 in good health and CMV-seropositive. J is TRBJ1-2 and V is TRBV6-1; TRBD1 aligns across 7 bases. CDR3 DNA sequence: TGTGCCAGCAATACAGGGGCTGGCTACACCTTC. The encoded protein is CASNTGAGYTF.